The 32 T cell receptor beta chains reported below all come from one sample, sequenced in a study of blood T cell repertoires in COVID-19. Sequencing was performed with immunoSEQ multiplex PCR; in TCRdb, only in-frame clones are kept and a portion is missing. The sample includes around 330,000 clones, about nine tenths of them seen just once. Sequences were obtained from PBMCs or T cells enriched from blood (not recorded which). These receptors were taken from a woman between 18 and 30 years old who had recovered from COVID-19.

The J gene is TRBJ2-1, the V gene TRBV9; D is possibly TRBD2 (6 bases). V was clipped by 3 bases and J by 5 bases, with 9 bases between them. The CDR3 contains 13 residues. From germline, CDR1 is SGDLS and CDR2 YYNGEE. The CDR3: CASSGDWDNEQFF. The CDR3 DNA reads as TGTGCCAGCAGCGGGGACTGGGACAATGAGCAGTTCTTC.

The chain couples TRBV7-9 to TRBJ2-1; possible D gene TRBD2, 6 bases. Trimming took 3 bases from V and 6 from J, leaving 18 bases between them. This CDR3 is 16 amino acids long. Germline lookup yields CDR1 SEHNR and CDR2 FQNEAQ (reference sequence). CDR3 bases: TGTGCCAGCAGCTTGGGGTCGGGAGTCGAACGCAATGAGCAGTTCTTC. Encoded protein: CASSLGSGVERNEQFF.

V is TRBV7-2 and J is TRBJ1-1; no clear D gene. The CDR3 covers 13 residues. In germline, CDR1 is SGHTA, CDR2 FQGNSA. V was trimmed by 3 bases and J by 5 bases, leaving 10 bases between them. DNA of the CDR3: TGTGCCAGCAGCTTCAACGGGGTAACTGAAGCTTTCTTT. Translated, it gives CASSFNGVTEAFF. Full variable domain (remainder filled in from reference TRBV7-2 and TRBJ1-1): GAGVSQSPSNKVTEKGKDVELRCDPISGHTALYWYRQSLGQGLEFLIYFQGNSAPDKSGLPSDRFSAERTGGSVSTLTIQRTQQEDSAVYLCASSFNGVTEAFFGQGTRLTVV.

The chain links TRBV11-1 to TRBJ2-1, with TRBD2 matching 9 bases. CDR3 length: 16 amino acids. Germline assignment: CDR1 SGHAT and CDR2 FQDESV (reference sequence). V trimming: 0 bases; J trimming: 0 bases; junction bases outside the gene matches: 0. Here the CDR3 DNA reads TGTGCCAGCAGCTTAGCTAGCGGGAGCTCCTACAATGAGCAGTTCTTC. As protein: CASSLASGSSYNEQFF.

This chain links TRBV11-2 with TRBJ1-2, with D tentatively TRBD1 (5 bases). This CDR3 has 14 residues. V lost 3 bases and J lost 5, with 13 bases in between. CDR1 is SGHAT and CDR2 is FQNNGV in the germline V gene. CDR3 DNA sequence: TGTGCCAGCAGCTTGGATCGGGCAGGGTATGGCTACACCTTC. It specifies CASSLDRAGYGYTF.

For the CDR3, the DNA is TGTGCCAGCAGCAGAAATTCGGACAGTAACTATGGCTACACCTTC. It yields the protein CASSRNSDSNYGYTF. The J gene is TRBJ1-2, the V gene TRBV6-6; D is possibly TRBD1 (6 bases). In germline, CDR1 is MNHNY, CDR2 SVGAGI (reference sequence). V was pared by 6 bases and J by 1 base, with 15 bases between. The CDR3 consists of 15 residues.

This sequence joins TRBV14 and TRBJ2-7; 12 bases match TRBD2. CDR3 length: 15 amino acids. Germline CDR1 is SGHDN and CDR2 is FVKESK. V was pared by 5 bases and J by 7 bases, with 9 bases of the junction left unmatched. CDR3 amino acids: CASSSRLAGDREQYF. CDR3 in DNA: TGTGCCAGCAGCTCAAGACTAGCGGGAGACCGGGAGCAGTACTTC.

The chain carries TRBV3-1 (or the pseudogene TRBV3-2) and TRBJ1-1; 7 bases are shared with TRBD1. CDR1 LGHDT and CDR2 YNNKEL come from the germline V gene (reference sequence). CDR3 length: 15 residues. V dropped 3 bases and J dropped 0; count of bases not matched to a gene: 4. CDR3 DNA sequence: TGTGCCAGCAGCCAGTTGGGACAGTTGAACACTGAAGCTTTCTTT. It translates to CASSQLGQLNTEAFF.

The CDR3 DNA reads TGCGCCAGCAGCTTGGTTGGACAGGGTATCGATGAGCAGTTCTTC. Translation gives CASSLVGQGIDEQFF. The chain joins TRBV5-1 to TRBJ2-1; 8 bases line up with TRBD1. V was clipped by 0 bases and J by 8 bases; unmatched bases: 7. Germline loops: CDR1 SGHRS, CDR2 YFSETQ. The CDR3 loop spans 15 amino acids. The full variable domain, rest sourced from reference TRBV5-1 and TRBJ2-1, is KAGVTQTPRYLIKTRGQQVTLSCSPISGHRSVSWYQQTPGQGLQFLFEYFSETQRNKGNFPGRFSGRQFSNSRSEMNVSTLELGDSALYLCASSLVGQGIDEQFFGPGTRLTVL.

The CDR3, as DNA: TGTGCCAGCTCACTGCAGGGTAGTCTTGGGGAGACCCAGTACTTC. It encodes CASSLQGSLGETQYF. The chain employs TRBV18 and TRBJ2-5, with a weak D call TRBD1 (5 bases). This CDR3 region has 15 residues. V was clipped by 4 bases and J by 5 bases, with 17 bases between them. In germline, CDR1 is KGHSH, CDR2 LQKENI.

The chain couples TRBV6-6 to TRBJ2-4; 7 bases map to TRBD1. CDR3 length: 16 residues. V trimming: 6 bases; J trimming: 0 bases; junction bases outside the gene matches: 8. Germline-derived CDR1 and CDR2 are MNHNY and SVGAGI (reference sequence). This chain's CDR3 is CASRPDRDVAKNIQYF. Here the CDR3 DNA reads TGTGCCAGCAGACCCGACAGGGACGTAGCCAAAAACATTCAGTACTTC.

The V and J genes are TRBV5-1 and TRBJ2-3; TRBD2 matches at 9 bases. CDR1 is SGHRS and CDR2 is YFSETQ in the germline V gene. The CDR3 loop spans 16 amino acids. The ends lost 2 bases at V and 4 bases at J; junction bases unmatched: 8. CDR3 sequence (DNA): TGCGCCAGCAGCTTCCCTCAGACTAGCGGATCAGATACGCAGTATTTT. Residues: CASSFPQTSGSDTQYF.

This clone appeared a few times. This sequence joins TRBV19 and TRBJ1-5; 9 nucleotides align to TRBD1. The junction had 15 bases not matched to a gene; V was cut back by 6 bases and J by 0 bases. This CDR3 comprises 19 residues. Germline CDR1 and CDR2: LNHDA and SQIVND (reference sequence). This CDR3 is CASRPLFRDRDSSNQPQHF. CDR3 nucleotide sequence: TGTGCCAGTAGACCTTTATTCCGGGACAGGGACTCTAGCAATCAGCCCCAGCATTTT. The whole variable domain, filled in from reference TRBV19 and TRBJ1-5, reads DGGITQSPKYLFRKEGQNVTLSCEQNLNHDAMYWYRQDPGQGLRLIYYSQIVNDFQKGDIAEGYSVSREKKESFPLTVTSAQKNPTAFYLCASRPLFRDRDSSNQPQHFGDGTRLSIL.

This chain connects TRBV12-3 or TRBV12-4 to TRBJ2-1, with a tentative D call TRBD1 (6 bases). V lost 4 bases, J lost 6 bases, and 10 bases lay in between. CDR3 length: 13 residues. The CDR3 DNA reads TGTGCCAGCAGTTATGACAGGCCCAATGAGCAGTTCTTC. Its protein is CASSYDRPNEQFF.

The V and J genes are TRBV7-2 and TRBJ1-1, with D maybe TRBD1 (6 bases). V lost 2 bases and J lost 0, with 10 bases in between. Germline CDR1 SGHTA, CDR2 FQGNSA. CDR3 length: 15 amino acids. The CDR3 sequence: CASSLLGALNTEAFF. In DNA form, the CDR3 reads TGTGCCAGCAGCTTATTGGGGGCCCTGAACACTGAAGCTTTCTTT. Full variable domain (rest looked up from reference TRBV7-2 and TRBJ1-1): GAGVSQSPSNKVTEKGKDVELRCDPISGHTALYWYRQSLGQGLEFLIYFQGNSAPDKSGLPSDRFSAERTGGSVSTLTIQRTQQEDSAVYLCASSLLGALNTEAFFGQGTRLTVV.

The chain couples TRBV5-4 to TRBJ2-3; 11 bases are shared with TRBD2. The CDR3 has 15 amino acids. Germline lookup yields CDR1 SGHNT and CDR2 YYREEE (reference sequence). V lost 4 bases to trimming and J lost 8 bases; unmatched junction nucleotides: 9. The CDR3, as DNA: TGTGCCAGCAGCCTTACTAGCGGGGGACCCGGTACGCAGTATTTT. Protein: CASSLTSGGPGTQYF.

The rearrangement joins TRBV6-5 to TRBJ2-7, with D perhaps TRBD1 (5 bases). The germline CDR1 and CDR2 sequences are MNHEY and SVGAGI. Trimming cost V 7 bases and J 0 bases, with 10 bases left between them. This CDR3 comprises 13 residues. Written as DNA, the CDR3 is TGTGCCAGCACCCAAGGGGACTCCTACGAGCAGTACTTC. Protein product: CASTQGDSYEQYF.

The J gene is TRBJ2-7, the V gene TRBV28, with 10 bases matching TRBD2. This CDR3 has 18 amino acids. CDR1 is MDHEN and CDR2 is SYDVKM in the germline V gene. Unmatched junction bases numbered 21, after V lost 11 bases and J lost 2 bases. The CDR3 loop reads CAVSGASGSPYSTYEQYF. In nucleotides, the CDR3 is TGTGCCGTTTCTGGGGCTAGCGGGAGCCCCTACTCAACCTACGAGCAGTACTTC.

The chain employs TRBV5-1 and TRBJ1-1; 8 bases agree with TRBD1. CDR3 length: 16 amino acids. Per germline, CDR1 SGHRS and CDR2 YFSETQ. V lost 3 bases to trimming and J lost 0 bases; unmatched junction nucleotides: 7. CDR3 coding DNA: TGCGCCAGCAGCTCCCGGGACAGGAGCATGAACACTGAAGCTTTCTTT. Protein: CASSSRDRSMNTEAFF.

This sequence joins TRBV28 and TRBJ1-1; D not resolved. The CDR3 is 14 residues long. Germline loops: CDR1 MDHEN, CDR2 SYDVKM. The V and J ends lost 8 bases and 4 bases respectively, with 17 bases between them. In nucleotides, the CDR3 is TGTGCCAGCCCACCCACCCGCGGAAGCACTGAAGCTTTCTTT. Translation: CASPPTRGSTEAFF.

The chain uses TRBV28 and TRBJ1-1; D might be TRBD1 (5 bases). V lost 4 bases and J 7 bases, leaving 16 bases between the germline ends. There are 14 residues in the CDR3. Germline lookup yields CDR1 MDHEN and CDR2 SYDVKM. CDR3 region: CASSSPYRWNEAFF. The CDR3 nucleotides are TGTGCCAGCAGTTCGCCATACAGGTGGAATGAAGCTTTCTTT. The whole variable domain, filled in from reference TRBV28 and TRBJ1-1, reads DVKVTQSSRYLVKRTGEKVFLECVQDMDHENMFWYRQDPGLGLRLIYFSYDVKMKEKGDIPEGYSVSREKKERFSLILESASTNQTSMYLCASSSPYRWNEAFFGQGTRLTVV.

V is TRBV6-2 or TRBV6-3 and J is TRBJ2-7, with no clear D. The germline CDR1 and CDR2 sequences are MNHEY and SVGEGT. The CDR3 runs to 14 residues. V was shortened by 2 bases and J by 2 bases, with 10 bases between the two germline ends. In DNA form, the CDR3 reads TGTGCCAGCAGTTACGGGCAGATCGCCTACGAGCAGTACTTC. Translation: CASSYGQIAYEQYF.

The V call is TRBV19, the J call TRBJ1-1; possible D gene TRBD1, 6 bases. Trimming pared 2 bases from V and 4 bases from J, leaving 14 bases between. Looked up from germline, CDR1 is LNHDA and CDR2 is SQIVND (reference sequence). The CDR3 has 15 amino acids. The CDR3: CASSIQGLARTEAFF. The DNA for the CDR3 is TGTGCCAGTAGTATACAGGGGTTGGCGCGCACTGAAGCTTTCTTT.

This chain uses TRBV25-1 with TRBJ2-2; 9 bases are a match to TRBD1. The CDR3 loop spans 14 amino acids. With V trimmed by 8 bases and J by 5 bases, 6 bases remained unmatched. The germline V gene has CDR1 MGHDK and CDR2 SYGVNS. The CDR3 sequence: CASQDRGYTGELFF. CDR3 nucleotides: TGTGCCAGCCAGGACAGGGGCTATACCGGGGAGCTGTTTTTT.

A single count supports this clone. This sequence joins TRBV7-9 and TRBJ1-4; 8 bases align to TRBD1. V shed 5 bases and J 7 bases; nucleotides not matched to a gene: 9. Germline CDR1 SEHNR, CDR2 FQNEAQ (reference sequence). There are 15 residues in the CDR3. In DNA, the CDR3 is TGTGCCAGCAGCCCGTTCCAGGGGGCAGGTGAAAAACTGTTTTTT. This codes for CASSPFQGAGEKLFF.

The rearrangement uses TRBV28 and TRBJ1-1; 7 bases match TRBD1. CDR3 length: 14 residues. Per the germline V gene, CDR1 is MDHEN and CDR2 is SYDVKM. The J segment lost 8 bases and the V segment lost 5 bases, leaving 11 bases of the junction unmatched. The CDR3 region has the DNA TGTGCCAGCAGTCTGAGTTTTTCGGGACAGGAAGCTTTCTTT. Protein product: CASSLSFSGQEAFF.

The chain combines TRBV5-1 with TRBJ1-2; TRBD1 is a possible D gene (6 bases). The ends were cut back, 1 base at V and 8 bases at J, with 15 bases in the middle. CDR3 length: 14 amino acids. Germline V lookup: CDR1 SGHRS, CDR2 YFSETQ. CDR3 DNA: TGCGCCAGCAGCTTGAATGCACAGGGAGAGGGCTACACCTTC. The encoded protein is CASSLNAQGEGYTF.

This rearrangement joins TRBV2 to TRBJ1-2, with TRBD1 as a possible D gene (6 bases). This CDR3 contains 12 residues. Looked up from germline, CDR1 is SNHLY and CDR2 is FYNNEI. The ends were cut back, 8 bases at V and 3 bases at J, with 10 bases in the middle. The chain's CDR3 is CASSSGDYGYTF. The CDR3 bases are TGTGCCAGCTCATCAGGGGACTATGGCTACACCTTC.

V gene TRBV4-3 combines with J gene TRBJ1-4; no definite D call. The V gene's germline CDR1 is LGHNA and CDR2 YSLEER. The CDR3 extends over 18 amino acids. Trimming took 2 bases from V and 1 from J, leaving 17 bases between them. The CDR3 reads CASSQSYVYSGTNEKLFF. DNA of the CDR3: TGCGCCAGCAGCCAATCGTATGTCTACTCTGGAACTAATGAAAAACTGTTTTTT.

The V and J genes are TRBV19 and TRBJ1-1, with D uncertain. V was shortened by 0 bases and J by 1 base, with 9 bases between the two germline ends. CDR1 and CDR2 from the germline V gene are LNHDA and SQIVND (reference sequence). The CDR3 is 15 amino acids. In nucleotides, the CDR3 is TGTGCCAGTAGTATAGACGCGCGGGAGAACACTGAAGCTTTCTTT. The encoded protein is CASSIDARENTEAFF.

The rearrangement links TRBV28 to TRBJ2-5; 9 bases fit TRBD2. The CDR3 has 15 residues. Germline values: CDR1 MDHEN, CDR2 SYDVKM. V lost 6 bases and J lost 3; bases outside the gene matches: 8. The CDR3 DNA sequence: TGTGCCAGCAGCAAGCGGGGGGTTCGAAAAGAGACCCAGTACTTC. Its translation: CASSKRGVRKETQYF.

CDR3 bases: TGTGCCAGCAGCCAAACAGGGGGTTATGGCTACACCTTC. Its translation is CASSQTGGYGYTF. The chain has TRBV6-5 and TRBJ1-2; 8 nucleotides agree with TRBD1. The J segment lost 5 bases and the V segment lost 6 bases, leaving 5 bases of the junction unmatched. This CDR3 comprises 13 residues. CDR1 MNHEY and CDR2 SVGAGI come from the germline V gene.